The clone carrying this T cell receptor (beta chain) occurred many times. What it recognizes is unknown. This sample was included in a study of T cells in Graves' hyperthyroidism and ophthalmopathy. On the study more broadly: Peripheral blood was collected at initial diagnosis, before any treatment.

Study-level findings and limits: Also found in blood were most expanded thyroid clonotypes above 0.001.

The V segment lost 2 bases and the J segment 7 bases; nucleotides outside the gene matches: 5. Looked up from germline, CDR1 is LGHDT and CDR2 is YNNKEL (reference sequence). This CDR3 is 14 amino acids long. Ophthalmopathy cases met thresholds of Clinical Activity Score at least 3, NOSPECS grade at least 4 and duration under 3 months. The investigators amplified TCR beta CDR3 regions from RNA transcripts. Researchers ran a first-round RT-PCR on the TCR CDR3 using the HTBI primer set. TCRdb independently ran MiXCR on the multiplex PCR reads; one entry per CDR3 protein. The sample shows more than 350,000 distinct CDR3 sequences, over 12% of them seen only once.

The sample was blood. The TCR comes from a woman aged 55-75 years with Graves' ophthalmopathy. This sequence joins TRBV3-1 and TRBJ2-3; TRBD1 matches at 8 bases. The CDR3 nucleotides read TGTGCCAGCAGCCAACCCGGACAGGGTCATACGCAGTATTTT. Its protein is CASSQPGQGHTQYF.